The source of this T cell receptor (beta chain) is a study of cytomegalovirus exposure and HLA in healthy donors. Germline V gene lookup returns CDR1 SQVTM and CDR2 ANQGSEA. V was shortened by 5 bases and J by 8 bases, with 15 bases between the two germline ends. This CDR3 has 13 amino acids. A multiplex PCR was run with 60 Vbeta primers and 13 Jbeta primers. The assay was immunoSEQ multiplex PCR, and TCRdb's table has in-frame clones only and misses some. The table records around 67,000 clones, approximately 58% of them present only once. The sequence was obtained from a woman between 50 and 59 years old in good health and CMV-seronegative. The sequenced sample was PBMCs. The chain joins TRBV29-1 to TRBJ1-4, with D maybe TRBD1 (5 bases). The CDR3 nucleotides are TGCAGCGTTATCGGGGGGATAGGGGAAAAACTGTTTTTT. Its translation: CSVIGGIGEKLFF.